The 14 T cell receptor beta chains below come from one sample, sequenced in a study of response to subunit inactivated influenza vaccine. TCRdb re-called the RT-PCR reads through MiXCR, storing one row per CDR3 protein. The table has 500,000 to 600,000 distinct CDR3 sequences, 15% to 20% seen once. The sample was CD4+ T cells sorted from PBMCs, taken less than 30 months after vaccination. Source of these receptors: a man aged 45-69 years who received an inactivated influenza vaccine.

J is TRBJ2-7 and V is TRBV24-1; D assignment may be TRBD1 or TRBD2 (6 bases each). The length of the CDR3 is 12 residues. Germline V lookup: CDR1 KGHDR, CDR2 SFDVKD. The CDR3 is CVKGGPPYEQYF. CDR3 coding DNA: TGTGTCAAGGGGGGACCACCCTACGAGCAGTACTTC.

This clonotype was found a few times. This chain joins TRBV10-2 and TRBJ1-1; TRBD1 agrees at 9 bases. The trim removed 9 bases at V and 1 base at J, leaving 6 bases unmatched. CDR1 and CDR2 (germline): WSHSY, SAAADI. This CDR3 contains 14 residues. The chain's CDR3 is CASGQGITNTEAFF. Here the CDR3 DNA reads TGCGCCAGTGGACAGGGGATTACGAACACTGAAGCTTTCTTT.

The CDR3 protein is CASSVEESGTNNEQFF. DNA of the CDR3: TGTGCCAGCAGCGTAGAGGAAAGCGGGACGAACAATGAGCAGTTCTTC. This chain uses TRBV9 with TRBJ2-1; 7 bases match TRBD2. CDR1 and CDR2 from the germline V gene are SGDLS and YYNGEE. The CDR3 has 16 amino acids. V dropped 0 bases and J dropped 5; count of bases not matched to a gene: 8.

This clonotype has a handful of counts. V is TRBV6-5 and J is TRBJ1-5; 7 nucleotides align to TRBD1. The CDR3 runs 17 residues. In germline, CDR1 is MNHEY, CDR2 SVGAGI. The V and J ends lost 4 bases and 3 bases, in that order; junction bases with no gene match: 12. The chain's CDR3 is CASSSSGTARINQPQHF. DNA for the CDR3: TGTGCCAGCAGTTCGTCCGGGACAGCACGTATCAATCAGCCCCAGCATTTT.

The chain couples TRBV6-1 to TRBJ2-7, with 8 bases fitting TRBD1. This CDR3 has 13 amino acids. The trim removed 5 bases at V and 6 bases at J, leaving 6 bases unmatched. In germline, CDR1 is MNHNS, CDR2 SASEGT. The CDR3 bases are TGTGCCAGCAGTAGGACAGGGATAGGCGAGCAGTACTTC. It translates to CASSRTGIGEQYF.

The chain employs TRBV4-2 and TRBJ2-5; D is possibly TRBD1 (6 bases). CDR1 LGHNA and CDR2 YNFKEQ come from the germline V gene. The V and J ends lost 6 bases and 0 bases respectively, with 8 bases between them. The length of the CDR3 is 13 residues. CDR3 sequence: CASRDSNQETQYF. CDR3 nucleotide sequence: TGTGCCAGCAGGGACAGCAACCAAGAGACCCAGTACTTC.

This clonotype was counted between two and nine times. The V call is TRBV7-9, the J call TRBJ1-1, with TRBD1 identical over 7 bases. Per germline, CDR1 SEHNR and CDR2 FQNEAQ (reference sequence). The CDR3 has 13 amino acids. J gave up 1 base and V 11 bases, and 7 bases lay outside the gene matches. Here the CDR3 DNA reads TGTGCCTCCCAGGGGGGGGCGAACACTGAAGCTTTCTTT. Translated, it gives CASQGGANTEAFF.

V is TRBV7-7 and J is TRBJ2-5; 8 nucleotides line up with TRBD2. CDR1 is SSHAT, CDR2 FNYEAQ, per germline (reference sequence). The CDR3 length is 16 residues. The chain's CDR3 is CAGSPSGGTGAETQYF. The CDR3 DNA sequence: TGTGCTGGCAGCCCCTCGGGGGGGACGGGAGCGGAGACCCAGTACTTC.

This clonotype showed up many times. This chain connects TRBV4-2 to TRBJ1-3; D is possibly TRBD1 (5 bases). V lost 0 bases and J lost 0, with 9 bases in between. The CDR3 runs to 16 residues. Germline CDR1 is LGHNA and CDR2 is YNFKEQ. The CDR3 is CASSQEETVSGNTIYF. The CDR3 DNA follows: TGTGCCAGCAGCCAAGAAGAGACAGTCTCTGGAAACACCATATATTTT.

This clonotype has more than one count but fewer than ten. The CDR3 loop reads CASSLGTRVYEQYF. The CDR3 DNA reads as TGTGCCAGCAGTTTAGGCACACGGGTCTACGAGCAGTACTTC. This chain connects TRBV12-3 or TRBV12-4 to TRBJ2-7; unclear D gene. The V end lost 1 base, the J end lost 3 bases, and 10 bases lay between the germline ends. The CDR3 contains 14 residues.

V gene TRBV11-3 combines with J gene TRBJ2-1, with 8 bases matching TRBD1. The CDR3 runs to 14 residues. Germline V gene data show CDR1 as SGHNT and CDR2 as YENEEA. Trimming took 2 bases from V and 8 from J; bases not matched to a gene: 5. CDR3 region: CASSLRTGLDEQFF. The CDR3 bases are TGTGCCAGCAGCTTAAGGACAGGGCTCGATGAGCAGTTCTTC.

This chain uses TRBV13 with TRBJ2-7, with 9 bases identical to TRBD2. This CDR3 has 15 amino acids. J was trimmed by 6 bases and V by 2 bases; bases with no gene match: 8. Germline loops: CDR1 PRHDT, CDR2 FYEKMQ (reference sequence). The CDR3 nucleotides are TGTGCCAGCAGCTTACTTGGCGGGAGGGCTTCCGAGCAGTACTTC. Protein: CASSLLGGRASEQYF.

This clonotype was counted between two and nine times. The gene calls are TRBV2 and TRBJ1-5; 7 bases match TRBD1. The J segment lost 4 bases and the V segment lost 8 bases, leaving 8 bases of the junction unmatched. The CDR3 extends over 14 amino acids. From germline, CDR1 is SNHLY and CDR2 FYNNEI. Here the CDR3 DNA reads TGTGCCAGCTCCCGGGACAGAACTAATCAGCCCCAGCATTTT. Protein: CASSRDRTNQPQHF.

This chain connects TRBV12-3 or TRBV12-4 to TRBJ1-2; D is undetermined. Between the trimmed V and J ends, which lost 3 bases and 4 bases, there was a span of 12 bases. The CDR3 has 14 amino acids. CDR3 region: CASSLSSNPYGYTF. CDR3 sequence (DNA): TGTGCCAGCAGTTTGTCCTCGAACCCCTATGGCTACACCTTC.